Ten or more counts support the clone carrying this T cell receptor (beta chain). The CDR3 runs to 14 residues. Trimming pared 1 base from V and 5 bases from J, leaving 8 bases between. One entry per CDR3 protein results from TCRdb running MiXCR on the PCR reads. The repertoire holds about 8,900 distinct CDR3 sequences, more than 20% seen once, with about 8.7% in the top ten. The data originate from a study of CXCR3 chemokines and chemotherapy response in bladder cancer. The origin of this receptor is a human donor with bladder cancer that did not respond to neoadjuvant chemotherapy. The chain combines TRBV12-3 or TRBV12-4 with TRBJ1-4; the D is unclear. This specimen was taken from a patient whose treatment included neoadjuvant chemotherapy. The CDR3: CASSLGLVNEKLFF. CDR3 nucleotides: TGTGCCAGCAGTTTAGGGCTGGTCAATGAAAAACTGTTTTTT.